This note documents a single T cell receptor beta chain sequence. What it recognizes is unknown. Sample treatment: oral pan-JAK inhibitor, 5-10 mg twice daily. The sample originates from a study of CD8+ T cells in alopecia areata. cDNA reverse transcribed from extracted RNA served as the sequencing template. Data came from immunoSEQ multiplex PCR; TCRdb stores just in-frame clones and leaves some out. The table records roughly 210,000 clones, approximately 40% of them present only once. Study results and limitations: Affected lesional scalp, above all in alopecia totalis/universalis, was more clonal than normal scalp.

The sequencing used CD4+ T cells sorted from blood, collected around week 36, from a patient treated with tofacitinib. This receptor was identified in a human donor with alopecia areata.

CDR3 nucleotides: TGTGCCAGCAGTTACTCCAGGGGGCAGACCCAGTACTTC. This translates into CASSYSRGQTQYF. The chain is built from TRBV6-5 and TRBJ2-5; 8 nucleotides agree with TRBD1. V dropped 0 bases and J dropped 6; count of bases not matched to a gene: 0. The CDR3 is 13 residues long. CDR1 and CDR2 from the germline V gene are MNHEY and SVGAGI.